This T cell receptor beta chain was identified in a study of blood T cell repertoires in COVID-19. Per germline, CDR1 MGHDK and CDR2 SYGVNS. Trimming pared 5 bases from V and 1 base from J, leaving 9 bases between. This CDR3 has 13 residues. Original handling: Amplification from reference gene primers served as the basis for estimated nucleated cell counts. Method: immunoSEQ multiplex PCR; TCRdb's copy keeps in-frame clones and lacks some. V, J and clone size reflect that table, while D and trimming were determined from the DNA. Here the sample spans around 94,000 clones, around nine tenths being singletons.

This TCR was sampled from a man in his fifties with active COVID-19. Sequencing was performed on peripheral blood. This chain links TRBV25-1 with TRBJ2-7; perhaps TRBD1 as D (6 bases). The CDR3 region is CASSQGQSYEQYF. CDR3 sequence (DNA): TGTGCCAGCAGTCAAGGACAGTCCTACGAGCAGTACTTC.